The 22 T cell receptor beta chains presented below share a single source sample, sequenced in a study of shared clonotypes between healthy human individuals. Generated by immunoSEQ multiplex PCR, the TCRdb table keeps only in-frame clones and is missing some. Here the sample spans around 700,000 clones, less than 80% being singletons. The sequencing sample was made of memory CD4+ T cells sorted from blood. Sample subset: CD45RA-negative fraction. These receptors were taken from a woman aged 30 to 39 in good health.

This clone was seen a few times. This chain connects TRBV4-1 to TRBJ2-5; D tentatively fits TRBD1 or TRBD2 (6 bases each). This CDR3 is 16 amino acids long. CDR1 is MGHRA, CDR2 YSYEKL, per germline. Trimming removed 0 bases from V and 3 bases from J, with 14 bases in between. The CDR3 coding sequence is TGCGCCAGCAGCCAAGACAGGGGATGGAGGGAAGAGACCCAGTACTTC. It encodes CASSQDRGWREETQYF.

V and J are TRBV2 and TRBJ1-4; the D is unclear. The germline V and J ends were trimmed by 4 bases and 7 bases, with 13 bases remaining between them. Looked up from germline, CDR1 is SNHLY and CDR2 is FYNNEI. This CDR3 comprises 14 residues. The CDR3 reads CASSGSHAGEKLFF. DNA of the CDR3: TGTGCCAGCAGTGGTTCCCACGCCGGTGAAAAACTGTTTTTT.

The V and J genes are TRBV30 and TRBJ2-7, with 8 bases lining up with TRBD1. CDR1 is GTSNPN and CDR2 is SVGIG in the germline V gene (reference sequence). This CDR3 region has 15 residues. J was trimmed by 6 bases and V by 3 bases; bases with no gene match: 13. Here the CDR3 DNA reads TGTGCCTGGAGCGAAGGACAGGGAAGGTTATCCGAGCAGTACTTC. Its translation is CAWSEGQGRLSEQYF.

Worth noting for this clone: This sample also contains other DNA sequences that code for the same CDR3. The rearrangement uses TRBV5-1 and TRBJ2-1, with no clear D. V was cut by 0 bases and J by 3 bases, with 10 bases left in between. CDR3 length: 15 residues. Looked up from germline, CDR1 is SGHRS and CDR2 is YFSETQ. CDR3 sequence: CASSLGVADYNEQFF. The CDR3 bases are TGCGCCAGCAGCTTGGGGGTGGCCGACTACAATGAGCAGTTCTTC.

The chain uses TRBV19 and TRBJ1-4; TRBD1 is a possible D gene (6 bases). V dropped 5 bases and J dropped 8 bases, with 15 bases sitting between them. Germline assignment: CDR1 LNHDA and CDR2 SQIVND (reference sequence). The CDR3 runs to 14 residues. The CDR3 spells CASSYGQSGEKLFF. CDR3 sequence (DNA): TGTGCCAGTAGTTATGGACAGAGCGGGGAAAAACTGTTTTTT.

V and J are TRBV28 and TRBJ2-7; TRBD1 aligns across 7 bases. The CDR3 consists of 13 residues. Germline CDR1 MDHEN, CDR2 SYDVKM. V was clipped by 5 bases and J by 7 bases; unmatched bases: 8. CDR3 in amino acids: CASSESTGWEQYF. CDR3 nucleotides: TGTGCCAGCAGTGAATCGACAGGGTGGGAGCAGTACTTC. Full variable domain (outside the CDR3, taken from reference TRBV28 and TRBJ2-7): DVKVTQSSRYLVKRTGEKVFLECVQDMDHENMFWYRQDPGLGLRLIYFSYDVKMKEKGDIPEGYSVSREKKERFSLILESASTNQTSMYLCASSESTGWEQYFGPGTRLTVT.

The chain is built from TRBV28 and TRBJ2-7, with TRBD1 matching over 7 bases. This CDR3 spans 15 amino acids. J was trimmed by 2 bases and V by 6 bases; bases with no gene match: 10. Looked up from germline, CDR1 is MDHEN and CDR2 is SYDVKM. The CDR3 is CASSPSLTGAYEQYF. The CDR3 DNA reads as TGTGCCAGCAGCCCGTCTTTAACAGGGGCCTACGAGCAGTACTTC.

The chain couples TRBV5-1 to TRBJ2-5; the D gene could be TRBD1 or TRBD2 (5 bases each). The V gene lost 4 bases and the J gene lost 5 bases, with 12 bases spanning the gap. The CDR3 is 13 amino acids. The V gene's germline CDR1 is SGHRS and CDR2 YFSETQ. CDR3 sequence (DNA): TGCGCCAGCAGCCCGGGGACCGGGGAGACCCAGTACTTC. It codes for CASSPGTGETQYF.

The rearrangement uses TRBV19 and TRBJ1-5; D not resolved. V lost 6 bases to trimming and J lost 4 bases, with 16 bases between them. The CDR3 spans 15 residues. The germline gives CDR1 LNHDA, CDR2 SQIVND (reference sequence). CDR3 protein: CASRAVYRENQPQHF. For the CDR3, the DNA is TGTGCCAGTAGAGCTGTGTACCGCGAGAATCAGCCCCAGCATTTT.

This sequence joins TRBV5-4 and TRBJ2-2; 7 bases fit TRBD1. Looked up from germline, CDR1 is SGHNT and CDR2 is YYREEE (reference sequence). V shed 4 bases, J shed 5 bases, and the junction held 11 bases outside the gene matches. This CDR3 comprises 16 residues. CDR3 DNA: TGTGCCAGCAGCCCGGGTCGACAGGGAGTAACCGGGGAGCTGTTTTTT. Protein: CASSPGRQGVTGELFF.

With respect to this clone: The sample carries other DNA sequences with the same CDR3. The rearrangement joins TRBV5-1 to TRBJ2-1; 10 bases match TRBD2. Germline V gene data show CDR1 as SGHRS and CDR2 as YFSETQ. V was clipped by 4 bases and J by 8 bases; unmatched bases: 9. CDR3 length equals 15 residues. DNA of the CDR3: TGCGCCAGCAGCCCCTGGGCTAGCGGGAGCGATGAGCAGTTCTTC. Translating it yields CASSPWASGSDEQFF.

The chain links TRBV2 to TRBJ2-7, with TRBD2 identical over 14 bases. The CDR3 is made up of 14 amino acids. CDR1 is SNHLY and CDR2 is FYNNEI in the germline V gene. The ends lost 10 bases at V and 7 bases at J; junction bases unmatched: 9. For the CDR3, the DNA is TGTGCCACAAGACTAGCGGGAGGGCCGTTTGAGCAGTACTTC. Translation: CATRLAGGPFEQYF.

This clone has a single count. The rearrangement links TRBV5-1 to TRBJ2-3; D unresolved. Looked up from germline, CDR1 is SGHRS and CDR2 is YFSETQ. Trimming took off 5 bases at V and 0 bases at J, with 13 bases between the two ends. The CDR3 is made up of 15 amino acids. CDR3 coding DNA: TGCGCCAGCAGGATGAGGTTCGTGAGCACAGATACGCAGTATTTT. Translation: CASRMRFVSTDTQYF. Together with reference TRBV5-1 and TRBJ2-3, the CDR3 gives the full variable domain: KAGVTQTPRYLIKTRGQQVTLSCSPISGHRSVSWYQQTPGQGLQFLFEYFSETQRNKGNFPGRFSGRQFSNSRSEMNVSTLELGDSALYLCASRMRFVSTDTQYFGPGTRLTVL.

V and J are TRBV29-1 and TRBJ1-2; D remains ambiguous. V dropped 5 bases and J dropped 8 bases, with 21 bases sitting between them. Germline CDR1 SQVTM, CDR2 ANQGSEA. The CDR3 length is 14 residues. CDR3 residues: CSVTLSVEGTGYTF. CDR3 bases: TGCAGCGTTACTCTTAGTGTAGAGGGAACAGGCTACACCTTC.

The chain has TRBV27 and TRBJ1-5, with D hard to call. The germline CDR1 and CDR2 sequences are MNHEY and SMNVEV (reference sequence). The CDR3 runs to 15 residues. The V end lost 3 bases, the J end lost 3 bases, and 12 bases lay between the germline ends. CDR3 protein: CASSFSSTSNQPQHF. The CDR3 coding sequence is TGTGCCAGCAGTTTCAGTAGTACCTCCAATCAGCCCCAGCATTTT.

This clone was seen a few times. The V and J genes are TRBV6-5 and TRBJ1-4; D gene ambiguous. The length of the CDR3 is 15 residues. V was cut by 6 bases and J by 4 bases, with 15 bases left in between. Germline CDR1 reads MNHEY; CDR2 reads SVGAGI. CDR3 in amino acids: CASSLSWQSNEKLFF. The CDR3, as DNA: TGTGCCAGCAGCTTAAGCTGGCAGAGTAATGAAAAACTGTTTTTT.

V is TRBV6-5 and J is TRBJ2-5; 9 nucleotides align to TRBD2. V dropped 4 bases and J dropped 5; count of bases not matched to a gene: 8. The CDR3 covers 15 residues. CDR1 and CDR2 (germline): MNHEY, SVGAGI. CDR3 residues: CASSSSGKGHETQYF. The DNA of the CDR3 is TGTGCCAGCAGTTCTAGCGGGAAGGGGCATGAGACCCAGTACTTC.

This chain joins TRBV5-4 and TRBJ1-4; TRBD1 aligns across 9 bases. Trimming at V came to 6 bases and at J to 8 bases, leaving 14 bases not matched to a gene. CDR1 and CDR2 from the germline V gene are SGHNT and YYREEE (reference sequence). There are 16 residues in the CDR3. The CDR3 nucleotides read TGTGCCAGCACCAGATCGACAGGGGGTAAAGACGAAAAACTGTTTTTT. Translated: CASTRSTGGKDEKLFF.

This clone has only a few counts. The chain employs TRBV6-1 and TRBJ2-7; 7 nucleotides line up with TRBD2. The CDR3 consists of 14 residues. V lost 5 bases and J lost 4; bases outside the gene matches: 8. In germline, CDR1 is MNHNS, CDR2 SASEGT. CDR3 sequence reads: CASSNSGIWYEQYF. The CDR3 coding sequence is TGTGCCAGCAGTAACAGCGGGATCTGGTACGAGCAGTACTTC.

The CDR3 loop is CASSEDRAVYEQYF. The CDR3 nucleotides read TGTGCCAGCAGTGAGGACAGGGCTGTCTACGAGCAGTACTTC. This chain joins TRBV6-1 and TRBJ2-7; 8 bases fit TRBD1. This CDR3 region has 14 residues. V was clipped by 3 bases and J by 3 bases; unmatched bases: 4. The germline gives CDR1 MNHNS, CDR2 SASEGT.

This clone has only a few counts. The CDR3 DNA reads TGCGCCAGCAGTGGAAACACCGGGGAGCTGTTTTTT. Translation: CASSGNTGELFF. The V gene is TRBV10-2, the J gene TRBJ2-2; D gene ambiguous. Looked up from germline, CDR1 is WSHSY and CDR2 is SAAADI. This CDR3 comprises 12 residues. Trimming removed 4 bases at V and 2 bases at J, with 2 bases between.

This clone showed up just a few times. The chain carries TRBV5-4 and TRBJ1-4; weak D call: TRBD1 (6 bases). In germline, CDR1 is SGHNT, CDR2 YYREEE (reference sequence). This CDR3 is 13 amino acids long. Between the trimmed V and J ends, which lost 4 bases and 8 bases, there was a span of 12 bases. This CDR3 reads CASSHPTGEKLFF. As DNA, the CDR3 is TGTGCCAGCAGCCATCCGACAGGAGAAAAACTGTTTTTT.